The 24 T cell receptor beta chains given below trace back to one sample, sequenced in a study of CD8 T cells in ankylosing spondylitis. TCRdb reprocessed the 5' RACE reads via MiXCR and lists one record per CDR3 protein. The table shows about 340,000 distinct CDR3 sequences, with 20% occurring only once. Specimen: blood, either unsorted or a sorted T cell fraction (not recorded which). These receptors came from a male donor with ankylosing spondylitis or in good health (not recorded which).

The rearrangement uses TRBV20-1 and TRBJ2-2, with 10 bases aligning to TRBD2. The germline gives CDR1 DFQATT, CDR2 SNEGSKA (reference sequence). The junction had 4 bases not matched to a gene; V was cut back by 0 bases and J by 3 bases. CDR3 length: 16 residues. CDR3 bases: TGCAGTGCTAGAGACGGGACTAGCGAACACACCGGGGAGCTGTTTTTT. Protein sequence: CSARDGTSEHTGELFF.

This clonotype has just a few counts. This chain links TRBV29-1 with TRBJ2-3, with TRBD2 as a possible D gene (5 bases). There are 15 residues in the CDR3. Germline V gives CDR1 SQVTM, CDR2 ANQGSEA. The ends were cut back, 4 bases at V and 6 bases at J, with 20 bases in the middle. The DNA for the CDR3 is TGCAGCGTTGGGTCTCAGAGACTACAGTTGGATACGCAGTATTTT. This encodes CSVGSQRLQLDTQYF.

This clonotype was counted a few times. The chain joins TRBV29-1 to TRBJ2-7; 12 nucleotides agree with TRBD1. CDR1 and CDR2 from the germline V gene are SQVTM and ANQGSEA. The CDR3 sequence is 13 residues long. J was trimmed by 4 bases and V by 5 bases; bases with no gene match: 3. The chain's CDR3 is CSVPGQGAYEQYF. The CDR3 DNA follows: TGCAGCGTTCCGGGACAGGGGGCGTACGAGCAGTACTTC.

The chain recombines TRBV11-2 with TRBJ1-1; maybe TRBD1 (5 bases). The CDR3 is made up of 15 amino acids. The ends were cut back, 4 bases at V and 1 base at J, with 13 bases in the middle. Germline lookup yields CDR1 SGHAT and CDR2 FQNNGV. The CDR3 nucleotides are TGTGCCAGCAGCTCCCTGGGACGGCGGAACACTGAAGCTTTCTTT. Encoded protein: CASSSLGRRNTEAFF.

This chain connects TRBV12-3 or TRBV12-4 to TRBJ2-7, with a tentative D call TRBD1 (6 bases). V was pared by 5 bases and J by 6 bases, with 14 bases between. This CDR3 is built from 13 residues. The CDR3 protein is CASSAYRVGEQYF. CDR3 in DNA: TGTGCCAGCAGTGCCTACAGGGTCGGCGAGCAGTACTTC.

As DNA, the CDR3 is TGTGCCAGCAGCCCAACGGGACAGATCACAGATACGCAGTATTTT. It encodes CASSPTGQITDTQYF. The chain couples TRBV7-9 to TRBJ2-3; TRBD1 matches 7 bases. The CDR3 totals 15 residues. Germline CDR1 and CDR2: SEHNR and FQNEAQ (reference sequence). The junction had 7 bases not matched to a gene; V was cut back by 5 bases and J by 2 bases.

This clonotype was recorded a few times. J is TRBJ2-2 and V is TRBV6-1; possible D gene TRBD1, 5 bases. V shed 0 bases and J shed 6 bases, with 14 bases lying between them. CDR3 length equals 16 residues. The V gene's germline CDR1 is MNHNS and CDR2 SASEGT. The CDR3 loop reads CASSEAETMGPGELFF. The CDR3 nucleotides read TGTGCCAGCAGTGAAGCGGAAACCATGGGGCCCGGGGAGCTGTTTTTT.

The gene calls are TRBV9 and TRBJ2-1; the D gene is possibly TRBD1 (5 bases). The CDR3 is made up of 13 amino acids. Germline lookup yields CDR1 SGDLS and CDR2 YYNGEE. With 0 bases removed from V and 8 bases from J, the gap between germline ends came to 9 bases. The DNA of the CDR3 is TGTGCCAGCAGCGTAGTTAGGGGTGATGAGCAGTTCTTC. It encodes CASSVVRGDEQFF.

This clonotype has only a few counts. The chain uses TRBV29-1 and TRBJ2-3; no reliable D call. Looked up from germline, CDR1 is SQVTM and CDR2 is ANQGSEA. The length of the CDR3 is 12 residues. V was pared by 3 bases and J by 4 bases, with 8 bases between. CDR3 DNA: TGCAGCGTTGAGTCAGACCCAGATACGCAGTATTTT. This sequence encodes CSVESDPDTQYF.

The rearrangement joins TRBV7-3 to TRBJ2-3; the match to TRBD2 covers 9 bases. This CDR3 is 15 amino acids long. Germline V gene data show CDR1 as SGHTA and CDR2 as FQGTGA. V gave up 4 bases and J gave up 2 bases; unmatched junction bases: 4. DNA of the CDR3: TGTGCCAGCAGCTCTAGCGGGGCCGTCACAGATACGCAGTATTTT. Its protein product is CASSSSGAVTDTQYF.

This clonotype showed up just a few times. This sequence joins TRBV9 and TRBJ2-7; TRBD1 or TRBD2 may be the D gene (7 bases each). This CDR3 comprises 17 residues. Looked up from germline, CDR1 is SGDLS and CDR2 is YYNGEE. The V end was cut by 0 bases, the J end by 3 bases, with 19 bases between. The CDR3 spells CASSVGIDREGIYEQYF. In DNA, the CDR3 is TGTGCCAGCAGCGTAGGGATAGACAGGGAGGGTATCTACGAGCAGTACTTC. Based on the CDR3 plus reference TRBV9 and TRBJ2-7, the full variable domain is DSGVTQTPKHLITATGQRVTLRCSPRSGDLSVYWYQQSLDQGLQFLIQYYNGEERAKGNILERFSAQQFPDLHSELNLSSLELGDSALYFCASSVGIDREGIYEQYFGPGTRLTVT.

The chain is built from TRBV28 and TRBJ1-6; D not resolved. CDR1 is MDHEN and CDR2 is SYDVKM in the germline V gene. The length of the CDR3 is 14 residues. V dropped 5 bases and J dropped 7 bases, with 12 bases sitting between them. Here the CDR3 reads CASSIGRPNSPLHF. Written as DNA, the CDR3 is TGTGCCAGCAGTATAGGCAGGCCAAATTCACCCCTCCACTTT.

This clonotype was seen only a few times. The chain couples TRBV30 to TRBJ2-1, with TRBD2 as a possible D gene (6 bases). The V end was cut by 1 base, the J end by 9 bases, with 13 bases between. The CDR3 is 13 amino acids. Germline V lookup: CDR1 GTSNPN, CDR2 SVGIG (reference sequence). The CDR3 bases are TGTGCCTGGAGTGCGGCGGGGAGTGGTGAGCAGTTCTTC. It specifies CAWSAAGSGEQFF.

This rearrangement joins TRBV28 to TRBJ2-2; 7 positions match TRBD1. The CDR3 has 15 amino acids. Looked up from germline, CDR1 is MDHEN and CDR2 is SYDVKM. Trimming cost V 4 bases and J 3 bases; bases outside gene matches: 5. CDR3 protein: CASSSGDSYTGELFF. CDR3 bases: TGTGCCAGCAGTTCCGGGGACAGCTACACCGGGGAGCTGTTTTTT.

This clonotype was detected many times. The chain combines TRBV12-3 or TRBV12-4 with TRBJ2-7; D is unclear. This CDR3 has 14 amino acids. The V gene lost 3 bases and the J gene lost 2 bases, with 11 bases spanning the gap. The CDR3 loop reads CASSFSVAPYEQYF. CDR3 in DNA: TGTGCCAGCAGTTTCTCGGTAGCACCCTACGAGCAGTACTTC.

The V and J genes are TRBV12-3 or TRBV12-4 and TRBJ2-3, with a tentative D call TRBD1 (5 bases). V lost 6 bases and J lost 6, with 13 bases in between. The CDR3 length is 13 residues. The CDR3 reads CASRREQEDTQYF. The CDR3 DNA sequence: TGTGCCAGCAGGCGAGAACAGGAGGATACGCAGTATTTT.

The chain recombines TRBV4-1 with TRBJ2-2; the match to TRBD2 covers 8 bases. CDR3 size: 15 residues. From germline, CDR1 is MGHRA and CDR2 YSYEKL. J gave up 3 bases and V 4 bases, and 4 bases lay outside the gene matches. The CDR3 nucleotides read TGCGCCAGCAGCCTGGGACTAGTGGACACCGGGGAGCTGTTTTTT. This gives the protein CASSLGLVDTGELFF.

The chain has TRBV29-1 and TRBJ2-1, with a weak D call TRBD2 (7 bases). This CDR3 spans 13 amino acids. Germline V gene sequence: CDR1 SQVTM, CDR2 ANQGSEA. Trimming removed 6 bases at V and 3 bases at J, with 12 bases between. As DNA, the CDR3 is TGCAGCGTGAGGGGGGGCCTCTACAATGAGCAGTTCTTC. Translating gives CSVRGGLYNEQFF.

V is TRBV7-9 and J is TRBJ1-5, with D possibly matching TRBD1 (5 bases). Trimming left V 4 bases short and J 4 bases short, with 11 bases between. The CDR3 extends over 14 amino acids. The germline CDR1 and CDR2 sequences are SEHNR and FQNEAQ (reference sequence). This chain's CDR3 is CASSSLGANQPQHF. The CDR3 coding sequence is TGTGCCAGCAGCTCACTTGGGGCAAATCAGCCCCAGCATTTT.

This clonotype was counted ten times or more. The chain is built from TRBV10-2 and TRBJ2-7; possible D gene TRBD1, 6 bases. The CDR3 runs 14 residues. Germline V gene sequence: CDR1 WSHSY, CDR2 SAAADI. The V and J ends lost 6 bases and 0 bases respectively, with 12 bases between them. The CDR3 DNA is TGCGCCAGCAGAGAGGACAGAACCTCCTACGAGCAGTACTTC. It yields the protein CASREDRTSYEQYF.

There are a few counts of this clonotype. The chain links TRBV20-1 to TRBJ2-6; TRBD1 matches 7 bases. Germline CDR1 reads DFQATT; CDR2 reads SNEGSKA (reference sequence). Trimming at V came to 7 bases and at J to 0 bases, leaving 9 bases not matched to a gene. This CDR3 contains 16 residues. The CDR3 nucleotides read TGCAGTGGCCCGACAGGGATCAGCTCTGGGGCCAACGTCCTGACTTTC. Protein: CSGPTGISSGANVLTF.

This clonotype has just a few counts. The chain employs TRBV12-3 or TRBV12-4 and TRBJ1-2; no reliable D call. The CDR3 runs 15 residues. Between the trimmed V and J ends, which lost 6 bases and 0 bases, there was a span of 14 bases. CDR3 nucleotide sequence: TGTGCCAGCAGCGCCGCCCTGTTAGCTAACTATGGCTACACCTTC. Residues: CASSAALLANYGYTF.

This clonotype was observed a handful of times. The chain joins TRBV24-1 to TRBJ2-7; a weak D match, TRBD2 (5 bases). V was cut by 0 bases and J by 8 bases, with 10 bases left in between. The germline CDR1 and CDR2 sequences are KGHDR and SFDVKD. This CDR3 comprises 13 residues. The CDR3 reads CATSDLRGNKQYF. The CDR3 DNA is TGTGCCACCAGTGATTTGCGAGGGAATAAGCAGTACTTC.

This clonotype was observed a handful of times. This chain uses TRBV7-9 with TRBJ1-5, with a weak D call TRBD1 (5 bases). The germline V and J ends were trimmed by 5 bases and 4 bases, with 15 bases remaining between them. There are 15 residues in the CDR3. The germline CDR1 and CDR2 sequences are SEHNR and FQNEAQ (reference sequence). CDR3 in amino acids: CASSQGDLSNQPQHF. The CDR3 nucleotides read TGTGCCAGCAGCCAAGGGGATTTATCGAATCAGCCCCAGCATTTT.